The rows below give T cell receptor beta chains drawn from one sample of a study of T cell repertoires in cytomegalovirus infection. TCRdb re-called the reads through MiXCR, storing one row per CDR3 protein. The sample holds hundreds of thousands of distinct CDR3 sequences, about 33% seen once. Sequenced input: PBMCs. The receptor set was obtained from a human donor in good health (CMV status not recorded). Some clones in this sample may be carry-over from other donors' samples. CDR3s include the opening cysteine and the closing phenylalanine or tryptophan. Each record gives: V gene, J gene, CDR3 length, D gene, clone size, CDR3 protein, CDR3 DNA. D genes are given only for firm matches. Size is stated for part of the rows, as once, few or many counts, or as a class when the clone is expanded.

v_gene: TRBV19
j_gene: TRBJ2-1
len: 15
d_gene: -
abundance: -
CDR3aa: CASSMSSHSYNEQFF
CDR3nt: TGTGCCAGTAGTATGTCATCACATTCCTACAATGAGCAGTTCTTC

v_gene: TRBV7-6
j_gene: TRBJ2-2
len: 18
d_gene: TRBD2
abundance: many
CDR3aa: CASSLADRLAANTGELFF
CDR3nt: TGTGCCAGCAGCTTAGCCGACAGACTAGCGGCGAACACCGGGGAGCTGTTTTTT

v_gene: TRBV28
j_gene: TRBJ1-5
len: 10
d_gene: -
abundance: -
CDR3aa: CASRGVSQHF
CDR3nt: TGTGCCAGCAGGGGGGTATCCCAGCATTTT

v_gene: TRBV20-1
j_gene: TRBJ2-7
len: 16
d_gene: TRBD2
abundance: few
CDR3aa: CSARSAGLAGSYEQYF
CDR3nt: TGCAGTGCTAGATCCGCGGGTCTAGCGGGTAGCTACGAGCAGTACTTC

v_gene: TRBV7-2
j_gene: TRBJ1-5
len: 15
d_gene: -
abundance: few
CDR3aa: CASSFYRGPDQPQHF
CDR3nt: TGTGCCAGCAGCTTTTACCGGGGGCCGGATCAGCCCCAGCATTTT

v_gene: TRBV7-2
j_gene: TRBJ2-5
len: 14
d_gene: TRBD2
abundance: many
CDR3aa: CASSDSGGRKTQYF
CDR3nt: TGTGCCAGCAGCGACTCGGGGGGGCGGAAGACCCAGTACTTC

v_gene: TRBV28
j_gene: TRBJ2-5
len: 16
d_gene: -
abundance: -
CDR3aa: CASSPREVGLQETQYF
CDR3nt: TGTGCCAGCAGTCCCCGCGAAGTGGGATTACAAGAGACCCAGTACTTC

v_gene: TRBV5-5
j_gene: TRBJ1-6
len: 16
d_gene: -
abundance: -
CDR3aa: CASRAQGKGSGSPLHF
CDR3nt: TGTGCCAGCAGGGCCCAGGGAAAGGGATCGGGGTCACCCCTCCACTTT

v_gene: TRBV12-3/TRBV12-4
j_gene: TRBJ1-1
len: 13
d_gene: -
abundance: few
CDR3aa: CASSHGRDTEAFF
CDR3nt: TGTGCCAGCAGCCATGGACGGGACACTGAAGCTTTCTTT

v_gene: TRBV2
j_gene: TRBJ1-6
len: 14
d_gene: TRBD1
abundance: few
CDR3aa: CASSRQGSNSPLHF
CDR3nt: TGTGCCAGCAGTCGACAGGGAAGTAATTCACCCCTCCACTTT

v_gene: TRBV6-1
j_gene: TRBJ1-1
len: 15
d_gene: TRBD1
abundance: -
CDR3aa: CASSGNRGWGTEAFF
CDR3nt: TGTGCCAGCAGTGGGAACAGGGGATGGGGCACTGAAGCTTTCTTT

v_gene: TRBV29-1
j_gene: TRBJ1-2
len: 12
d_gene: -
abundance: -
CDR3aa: CSVVQENYGYTF
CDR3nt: TGCAGCGTAGTTCAGGAAAACTATGGCTACACCTTC

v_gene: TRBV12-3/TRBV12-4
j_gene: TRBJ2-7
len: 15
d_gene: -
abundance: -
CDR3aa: CASSFGLGRVNEQYF
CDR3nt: TGTGCCAGCAGTTTTGGGCTCGGCAGGGTCAACGAGCAGTACTTC

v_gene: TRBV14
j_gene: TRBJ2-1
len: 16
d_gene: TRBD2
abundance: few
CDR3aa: CASSHSRLAGWNEQFF
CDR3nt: TGTGCCAGCAGCCATAGTAGGCTAGCGGGGTGGAATGAGCAGTTCTTC

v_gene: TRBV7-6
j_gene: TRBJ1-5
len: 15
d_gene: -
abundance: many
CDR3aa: CASSLRAGGNQPQHF
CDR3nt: TGTGCCAGCAGCTTACGGGCAGGGGGCAATCAGCCCCAGCATTTT

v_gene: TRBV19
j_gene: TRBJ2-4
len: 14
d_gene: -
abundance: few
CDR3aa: CASSTVAPGNIQYF
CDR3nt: TGTGCCAGTAGTACGGTCGCCCCGGGGAACATTCAGTACTTC

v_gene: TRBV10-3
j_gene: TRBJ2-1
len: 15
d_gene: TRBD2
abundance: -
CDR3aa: CAISGRGGTSREQFF
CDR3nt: TGTGCCATCAGTGGCCGCGGGGGGACTAGTCGTGAGCAGTTCTTC

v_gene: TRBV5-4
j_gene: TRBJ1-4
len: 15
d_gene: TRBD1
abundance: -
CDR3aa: CASSPRQGLDEKLFF
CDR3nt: TGTGCCAGCAGCCCTCGACAGGGATTGGATGAAAAACTGTTTTTT

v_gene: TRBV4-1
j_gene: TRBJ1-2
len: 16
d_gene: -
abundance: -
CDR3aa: CASSRSGAGRNYGYTF
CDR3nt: TGCGCCAGCAGCCGGTCAGGTGCGGGACGGAACTATGGCTACACCTTC

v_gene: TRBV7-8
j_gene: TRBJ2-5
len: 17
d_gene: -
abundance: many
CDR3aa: CASSRRIGLNLPETQYF
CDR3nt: TGTGCCAGCAGCAGAAGGATCGGGCTAAATCTCCCCGAGACCCAGTACTTC

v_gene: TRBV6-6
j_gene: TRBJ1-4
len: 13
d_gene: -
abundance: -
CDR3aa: CDIRWQANENLFF
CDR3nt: TGTGACATCAGGTGGCAGGCCAATGAAAACCTTTTTTTT

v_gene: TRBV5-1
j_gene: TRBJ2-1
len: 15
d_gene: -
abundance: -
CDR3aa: CASSFKGTLPNEQFF
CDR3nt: TGCGCCAGCAGCTTTAAAGGGACCCTTCCCAATGAGCAGTTCTTC

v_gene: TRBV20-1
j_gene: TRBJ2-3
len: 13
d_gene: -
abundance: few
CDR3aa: CSARQGFTDTQYF
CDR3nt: TGCAGTGCTAGACAGGGGTTCACAGATACGCAGTATTTT

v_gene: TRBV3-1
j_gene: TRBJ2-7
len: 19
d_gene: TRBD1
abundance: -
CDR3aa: CASSQGRPNPRDRGYEQYF
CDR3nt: TGTGCCAGCAGCCAAGGTAGACCAAACCCCCGGGACAGGGGATACGAGCAGTACTTC

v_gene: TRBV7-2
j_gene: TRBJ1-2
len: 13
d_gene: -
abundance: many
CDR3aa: CASRLEKTRGYTF
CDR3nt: TGTGCCAGCAGGCTCGAGAAGACGCGAGGCTACACCTTC

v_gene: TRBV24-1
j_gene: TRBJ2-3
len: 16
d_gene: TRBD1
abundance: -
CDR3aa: CATSDYRTGVTDTQYF
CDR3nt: TGTGCCACCAGTGATTATCGGACAGGGGTGACAGATACGCAGTATTTT

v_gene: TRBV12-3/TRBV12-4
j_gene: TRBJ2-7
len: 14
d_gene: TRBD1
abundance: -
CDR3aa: CASSLRGLTYEQYF
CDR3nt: TGTGCCAGCAGTTTAAGGGGGCTCACCTACGAGCAGTACTTC

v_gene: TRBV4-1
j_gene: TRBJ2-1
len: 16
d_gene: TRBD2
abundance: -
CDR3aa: CASSQDAGGSYNEQFF
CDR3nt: TGCGCCAGCAGCCAAGACGCGGGGGGGAGTTACAATGAGCAGTTCTTC

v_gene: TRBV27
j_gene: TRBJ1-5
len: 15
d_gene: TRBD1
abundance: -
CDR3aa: CASRVGGQMNQPQHF
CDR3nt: TGTGCCAGCAGAGTAGGGGGACAGATGAATCAGCCCCAGCATTTT

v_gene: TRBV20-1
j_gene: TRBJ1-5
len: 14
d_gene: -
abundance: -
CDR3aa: CSARVEYSNRPQHF
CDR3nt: TGCAGTGCTAGGGTTGAGTATAGCAATCGGCCCCAGCATTTT

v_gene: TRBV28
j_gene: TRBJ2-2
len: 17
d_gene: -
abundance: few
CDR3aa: CASSSSSGGRYTGELFF
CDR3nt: -

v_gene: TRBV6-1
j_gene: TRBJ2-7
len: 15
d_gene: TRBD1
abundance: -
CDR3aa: CASSPPGQGFSGWDF
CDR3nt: TGTGCCAGCAGTCCCCCGGGACAGGGTTTCTCGGGTTGGGACTTC

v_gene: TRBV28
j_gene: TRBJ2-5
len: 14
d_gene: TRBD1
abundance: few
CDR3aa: CASSSPGQGRAQYF
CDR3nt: TGTGCCAGCAGTTCTCCCGGACAGGGAAGGGCCCAGTACTTC

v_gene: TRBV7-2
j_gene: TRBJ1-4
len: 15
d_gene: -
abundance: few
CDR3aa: CASSNRRATNEKLFF
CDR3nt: TGTGCCAGCAGCAACCGCAGGGCCACTAATGAAAAACTGTTTTTT

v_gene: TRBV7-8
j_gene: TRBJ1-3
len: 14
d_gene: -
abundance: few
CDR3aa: CASSRQGFGNTIYF
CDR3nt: TGTGCCAGCAGCCGCCAGGGGTTTGGAAACACCATATATTTT

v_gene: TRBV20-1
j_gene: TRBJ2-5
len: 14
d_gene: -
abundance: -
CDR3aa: CSATVTVDQETQYF
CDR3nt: TGCAGTGCCACGGTGACAGTAGATCAAGAGACCCAGTACTTC

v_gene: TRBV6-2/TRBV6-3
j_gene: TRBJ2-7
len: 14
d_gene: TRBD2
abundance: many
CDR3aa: CASSGLARGYEQYF
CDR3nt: TGTGCCAGCAGTGGACTAGCTCGCGGGTACGAGCAGTACTTC

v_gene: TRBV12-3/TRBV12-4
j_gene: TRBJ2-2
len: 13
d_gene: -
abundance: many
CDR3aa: CASSYRDTGELFF
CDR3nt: TGTGCCAGCAGTTACAGGGACACCGGGGAGCTGTTTTTT

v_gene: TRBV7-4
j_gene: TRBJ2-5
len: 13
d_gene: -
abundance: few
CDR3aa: CASTMTKKETQYF
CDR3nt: TGTGCCAGCACCATGACTAAAAAAGAGACCCAGTACTTC

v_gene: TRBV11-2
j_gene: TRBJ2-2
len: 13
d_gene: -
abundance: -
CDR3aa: CASSSARDVERFF
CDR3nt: TGTGCCAGCAGCTCCGCCCGGGACGTAGAGCGGTTTTTT

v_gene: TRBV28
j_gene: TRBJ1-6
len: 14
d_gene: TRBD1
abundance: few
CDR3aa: CASSSTGVLPPLHF
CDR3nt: TGTGCCAGCAGCTCGACAGGGGTCCTTCCACCCCTCCACTTT

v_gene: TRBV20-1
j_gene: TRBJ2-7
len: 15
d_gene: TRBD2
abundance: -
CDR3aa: CSASLRLAGSYEQYF
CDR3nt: TGCAGTGCTAGCTTGAGGCTAGCGGGTTCCTACGAGCAGTACTTC

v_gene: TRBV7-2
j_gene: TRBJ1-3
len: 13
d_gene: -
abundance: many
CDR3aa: CASSFKTGNTIYF
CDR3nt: TGTGCCAGCAGCTTTAAGACTGGAAACACCATATATTTT

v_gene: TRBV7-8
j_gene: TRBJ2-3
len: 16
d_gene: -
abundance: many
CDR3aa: CASSLGRTGGGDTQYF
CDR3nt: TGTGCCAGCAGCTTAGGGCGCACCGGAGGTGGAGATACGCAGTATTTT

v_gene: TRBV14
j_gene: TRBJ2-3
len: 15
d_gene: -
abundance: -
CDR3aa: CASSQPQGTTDTQYF
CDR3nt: TGTGCCAGCAGCCAACCTCAGGGAACAACAGATACGCAGTATTTT

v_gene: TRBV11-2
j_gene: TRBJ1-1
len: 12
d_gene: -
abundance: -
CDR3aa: CASSLDGDWAFF
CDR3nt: TGTGCCAGCAGCTTAGATGGGGATTGGGCTTTCTTT

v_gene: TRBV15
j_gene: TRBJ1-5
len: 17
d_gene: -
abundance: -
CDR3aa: CATSSDLTGNSNQPQHF
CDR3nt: TGTGCCACCAGCAGTGACCTTACAGGGAACAGCAATCAGCCCCAGCATTTT

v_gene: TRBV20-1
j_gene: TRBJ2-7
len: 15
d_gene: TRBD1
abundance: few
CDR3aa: CSARLGTGGSYEQYF
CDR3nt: TGCAGTGCTAGACTCGGGACAGGGGGCTCCTACGAGCAGTACTTC

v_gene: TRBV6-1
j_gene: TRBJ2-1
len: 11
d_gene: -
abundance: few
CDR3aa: CASSETNEQFF
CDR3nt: TGTGCCAGCAGTGAAACCAATGAGCAGTTCTTC

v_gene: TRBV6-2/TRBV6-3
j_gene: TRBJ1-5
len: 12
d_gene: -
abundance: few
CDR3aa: CASSYPGQPQHF
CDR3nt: TGTGCCAGCAGTTACCCAGGGCAGCCCCAGCATTTT

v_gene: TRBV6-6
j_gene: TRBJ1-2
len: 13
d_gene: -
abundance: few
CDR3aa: CASSYLSNYGYTF
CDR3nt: TGTGCCAGCAGTTATCTGAGTAACTATGGCTACACCTTC

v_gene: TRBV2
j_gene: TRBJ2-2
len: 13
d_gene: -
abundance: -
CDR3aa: CASTIGPTGELFF
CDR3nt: TGTGCCAGCACGATCGGGCCCACCGGGGAGCTGTTTTTT

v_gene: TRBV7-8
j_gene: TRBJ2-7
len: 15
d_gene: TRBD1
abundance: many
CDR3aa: CASSAFGTGKGEQYF
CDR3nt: TGTGCCAGCAGCGCTTTCGGGACAGGTAAAGGAGAGCAGTACTTC

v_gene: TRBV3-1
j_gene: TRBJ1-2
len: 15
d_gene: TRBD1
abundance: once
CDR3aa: CASSHNRQGGDGYTF
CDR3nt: TGTGCCAGCAGCCACAATCGACAGGGAGGAGATGGCTACACCTTC